Shown below are 30 T cell receptor beta chains from a single sample sequenced in a study of blood T cell repertoires in COVID-19. Data came from immunoSEQ multiplex PCR; TCRdb stores just in-frame clones and leaves some out. The data show about 380,000 clones, 70% to 85% seen once. Sequencing used peripheral blood. The receptors come from a human donor with acute or convalescent COVID-19. The donor label of this sample is uncertain.

A single count supports this clone. The rearrangement links TRBV6-1 to TRBJ2-3, with D unresolved. Germline values: CDR1 MNHNS, CDR2 SASEGT. The V and J ends lost 2 bases and 1 base respectively, with 4 bases between them. The CDR3 consists of 13 residues. CDR3 region: CASSELGTDTQYF. In nucleotides, the CDR3 is TGTGCCAGCAGTGAACTAGGCACAGATACGCAGTATTTT.

V is TRBV3-1 (or the pseudogene TRBV3-2) and J is TRBJ2-2; D call uncertain. The germline CDR1 and CDR2 sequences are LGHDT and YNNKEL (reference sequence). Trimming took off 3 bases at V and 5 bases at J, with 10 bases between the two ends. This CDR3 has 14 amino acids. CDR3 DNA: TGTGCCAGCAGCCAGAGTGTGCCTACCGGGGAGCTGTTTTTT. Protein: CASSQSVPTGELFF.

The chain's CDR3 is CASSLDVGTNGYTF. In nucleotides, the CDR3 is TGTGCCAGCAGCTTAGATGTAGGGACAAATGGCTACACCTTC. V gene TRBV7-9 combines with J gene TRBJ1-2, with D possibly TRBD1 on 6 matching bases. Trimming removed 1 base at V and 6 bases at J, with 12 bases between. The CDR3 is made up of 14 amino acids. Germline V gene lookup returns CDR1 SEHNR and CDR2 FQNEAQ (reference sequence).

This clone was picked up one time. The chain combines TRBV14 with TRBJ2-5, with TRBD1 matching over 8 bases. Per germline, CDR1 SGHDN and CDR2 FVKESK. This CDR3 comprises 15 residues. The V segment lost 4 bases and the J segment 2 bases; nucleotides outside the gene matches: 6. In DNA form, the CDR3 reads TGTGCCAGCAGCCCACGCAGGGGGCCACAAGAGACCCAGTACTTC. Its protein product is CASSPRRGPQETQYF.

CDR3 residues: CASSPSGGSSGNTIYF. The DNA of the CDR3 is TGTGCCAGCAGCCCCTCAGGGGGATCCTCTGGAAACACCATATATTTT. J is TRBJ1-3 and V is TRBV7-2, with TRBD1 matching 7 bases. CDR3 size: 16 residues. Germline lookup yields CDR1 SGHTA and CDR2 FQGNSA. After removal of 5 bases from V and 0 bases from J, the junction contained 7 bases not matched to a gene. The full variable domain, its missing parts supplied by reference TRBV7-2 and TRBJ1-3, is GAGVSQSPSNKVTEKGKDVELRCDPISGHTALYWYRQSLGQGLEFLIYFQGNSAPDKSGLPSDRFSAERTGGSVSTLTIQRTQQEDSAVYLCASSPSGGSSGNTIYFGEGSWLTVV.

This CDR3 reads CASRPRTGRVETQYF. For the CDR3, the DNA is TGTGCCAGTAGACCCCGGACAGGGAGGGTAGAGACCCAGTACTTC. The gene calls are TRBV19 and TRBJ2-5; possibly TRBD1 for D (8 bases). V was cut by 6 bases and J by 4 bases, with 18 bases left in between. Germline CDR1 LNHDA, CDR2 SQIVND (reference sequence). This CDR3 contains 15 residues.

This clone occurred once. The rearrangement links TRBV7-9 to TRBJ2-7; the D gene is possibly TRBD1 (6 bases). Trimming left V 2 bases short and J 5 bases short, with 16 bases between. Germline V gene data show CDR1 as SEHNR and CDR2 as FQNEAQ (reference sequence). The CDR3 is 15 amino acids. The CDR3, as DNA: TGTGCCAGCAGCTTATCAACAGGGCCAGAGGACGAGCAGTACTTC. It codes for CASSLSTGPEDEQYF.

V gene TRBV9 combines with J gene TRBJ1-3; D gene uncertain. CDR1 SGDLS and CDR2 YYNGEE come from the germline V gene. The CDR3 consists of 12 residues. Trimming shortened V by 0 bases and J by 8 bases, and 6 bases separated the two germline ends. The DNA of the CDR3 is TGTGCCAGCAGCGTAGATCCTCACACCATATATTTT. Its translation is CASSVDPHTIYF.

V and J are TRBV30 and TRBJ2-7; 7 bases match TRBD2. Germline assignment: CDR1 GTSNPN and CDR2 SVGIG (reference sequence). CDR3 length: 15 residues. After removal of 0 bases from V and 4 bases from J, the junction contained 9 bases not matched to a gene. The CDR3 loop is CAWSVKGGSGYEQYF. CDR3 bases: TGTGCCTGGAGTGTAAAGGGCGGGAGTGGGTACGAGCAGTACTTC.

The chain carries TRBV6-5 and TRBJ1-2; TRBD1 matches 7 bases. The CDR3 is made up of 13 amino acids. Germline-derived CDR1 and CDR2 are MNHEY and SVGAGI. J gave up 3 bases and V 7 bases, and 5 bases lay outside the gene matches. CDR3 DNA sequence: TGTGCCAGCACCTCCGACAGGGACTATGGCTACACCTTC. Translation: CASTSDRDYGYTF.

This clone was seen only a few times. In DNA form, the CDR3 reads TGTGCCAGCAGCCCGTCGGGACAGGGGGTCGCAGATACGCAGTATTTT. It specifies CASSPSGQGVADTQYF. This chain connects TRBV7-9 to TRBJ2-3, with 11 nucleotides matching TRBD1. The CDR3 runs to 16 residues. Trimming removed 5 bases from V and 4 bases from J; junction bases left unmatched: 8. Germline CDR1 is SEHNR and CDR2 is FQNEAQ (reference sequence).

This clone was detected once. The sample holds other DNA sequences that translate to the same CDR3. The J gene is TRBJ2-2, the V gene TRBV5-1; no clear D gene. This CDR3 contains 14 residues. Germline CDR1 reads SGHRS; CDR2 reads YFSETQ. V was shortened by 0 bases and J by 1 base, with 4 bases between the two germline ends. The CDR3: CASSLAGNTGELFF. The CDR3 nucleotides read TGCGCCAGCAGCTTGGCCGGGAACACCGGGGAGCTGTTTTTT. The variable domain in full, with the rest retrieved from reference TRBV5-1 and TRBJ2-2, is KAGVTQTPRYLIKTRGQQVTLSCSPISGHRSVSWYQQTPGQGLQFLFEYFSETQRNKGNFPGRFSGRQFSNSRSEMNVSTLELGDSALYLCASSLAGNTGELFFGEGSRLTVL.

The chain's CDR3 is CASSLDRSVSGNTIYF. CDR3 sequence (DNA): TGTGCCAGCAGCCTTGACAGATCCGTCTCTGGAAACACCATATATTTT. The V gene is TRBV5-4, the J gene TRBJ1-3; tentative D call: TRBD1 (5 bases). In germline, CDR1 is SGHNT, CDR2 YYREEE (reference sequence). The CDR3 loop spans 16 amino acids. The germline V and J ends were trimmed by 4 bases and 0 bases, with 14 bases remaining between them.

This clone was counted once. The chain has TRBV12-5 and TRBJ1-1; D possibly corresponds to TRBD1 (6 bases). CDR1 LGHNT and CDR2 FRNRAP come from the germline V gene. Trimming cost V 6 bases and J 4 bases, with 12 bases left between them. This CDR3 is 13 amino acids long. The CDR3 sequence is CASGKGGLTEAFF. In DNA, the CDR3 is TGTGCTAGTGGAAAGGGGGGGCTCACTGAAGCTTTCTTT. Variable domain in full (rest from reference TRBV12-5 and TRBJ1-1): DARVTQTPRHKVTEMGQEVTMRCQPILGHNTVFWYRQTMMQGLELLAYFRNRAPLDDSGMPKDRFSAEMPDATLATLKIQPSEPRDSAVYFCASGKGGLTEAFFGQGTRLTVV.

This clone was seen a handful of times. The chain recombines TRBV19 with TRBJ1-1, with a possible D match to TRBD1 (6 bases). Germline lookup yields CDR1 LNHDA and CDR2 SQIVND (reference sequence). The CDR3 totals 14 residues. The V gene lost 7 bases and the J gene lost 1 base, with 13 bases spanning the gap. CDR3 region: CASTLQGENTEAFF. The CDR3 DNA sequence: TGTGCCAGTACACTACAGGGAGAGAACACTGAAGCTTTCTTT.

The V gene is TRBV5-1, the J gene TRBJ1-5; a weak D match, TRBD1 (6 bases). Germline values: CDR1 SGHRS, CDR2 YFSETQ. CDR3 size: 13 residues. V shed 1 base and J shed 7 bases, with 9 bases lying between them. Here the CDR3 reads CASSLWTDQPQHF. In DNA form, the CDR3 reads TGCGCCAGCAGCTTGTGGACAGACCAGCCCCAGCATTTT.

In DNA, the CDR3 is TGTGCCAGCAGTTTAGCTTTTGCAAGGGGTGAAGCTTTCTTT. This sequence encodes CASSLAFARGEAFF. V and J are TRBV27 and TRBJ1-1, with a tentative D call TRBD1 (5 bases). Germline V gene data show CDR1 as MNHEY and CDR2 as SMNVEV (reference sequence). V was trimmed by 2 bases and J by 7 bases, leaving 14 bases between them. The CDR3 has 14 residues.

The chain recombines TRBV28 with TRBJ2-3; 10 bases are shared with TRBD2. The CDR3 is made up of 16 amino acids. Germline V gene data show CDR1 as MDHEN and CDR2 as SYDVKM. J gave up 5 bases and V 3 bases, and 8 bases lay outside the gene matches. The CDR3 DNA is TGTGCCAGCAGTTTCCGGACTAGCGGAAGGCGAGATACGCAGTATTTT. It specifies CASSFRTSGRRDTQYF.

J is TRBJ1-2 and V is TRBV6-5, with a tentative D call TRBD1 (6 bases). The CDR3 is made up of 14 amino acids. Per germline, CDR1 MNHEY and CDR2 SVGAGI. Trimming cost V 10 bases and J 0 bases, with 15 bases left between them. This CDR3 is CATRQDSPNYGYTF. DNA of the CDR3: TGTGCCACCCGACAGGACAGTCCTAACTATGGCTACACCTTC.

This clone turned up a few times. This chain links TRBV7-9 with TRBJ2-1, with D tentatively TRBD2 (6 bases). There are 11 residues in the CDR3. CDR1 and CDR2 from the germline V gene are SEHNR and FQNEAQ (reference sequence). Trimming removed 1 base from V and 13 bases from J, with 8 bases in between. The CDR3: CASSLDGSQFF. The CDR3 DNA follows: TGTGCCAGCAGCTTAGACGGGAGCCAGTTCTTC.

The chain uses TRBV28 and TRBJ1-5; D possibly corresponds to TRBD1 (5 bases). Germline V gives CDR1 MDHEN, CDR2 SYDVKM. The CDR3 loop spans 12 amino acids. V dropped 4 bases and J dropped 7 bases, with 8 bases sitting between them. The CDR3 DNA reads as TGTGCCAGCAGTTGGGGCGGACAGCCCCAGCATTTT. Encoded protein: CASSWGGQPQHF. Supplemented by reference TRBV28 and TRBJ1-5, the full variable domain reads DVKVTQSSRYLVKRTGEKVFLECVQDMDHENMFWYRQDPGLGLRLIYFSYDVKMKEKGDIPEGYSVSREKKERFSLILESASTNQTSMYLCASSWGGQPQHFGDGTRLSIL.

This clone was seen a handful of times. The chain joins TRBV6-5 to TRBJ1-6; 10 nucleotides align to TRBD1. The germline V gene has CDR1 MNHEY and CDR2 SVGAGI. The CDR3 consists of 15 residues. Trimming cost V 2 bases and J 8 bases; bases outside gene matches: 3. The DNA for the CDR3 is TGTGCCAGCAGTTACGTGGGACAGGGGTATTCACCCCTCCACTTT. Translated, it gives CASSYVGQGYSPLHF.

The chain employs TRBV27 and TRBJ1-6; TRBD1 aligns across 7 bases. With 5 bases clipped from V and 6 bases from J, the junction kept 4 bases outside the gene matches. Germline lookup yields CDR1 MNHEY and CDR2 SMNVEV (reference sequence). The CDR3 totals 14 residues. This CDR3 is CASSKQGSNSPLHF. The DNA for the CDR3 is TGTGCCAGCAGTAAACAGGGGAGTAATTCACCCCTCCACTTT.

V and J are TRBV30 and TRBJ1-5; no clear D. Trimming removed 0 bases at V and 1 base at J, with 10 bases between. There are 15 residues in the CDR3. Germline CDR1 reads GTSNPN; CDR2 reads SVGIG (reference sequence). The CDR3 region is CAWSVPSGSNQPQHF. The CDR3 nucleotides are TGTGCCTGGAGTGTACCATCAGGAAGCAATCAGCCCCAGCATTTT.

This chain connects TRBV6-2 or TRBV6-3 to TRBJ1-5, with TRBD1 matching 7 bases. This CDR3 region has 14 residues. The germline V gene encodes CDR1 MNHEY and CDR2 SVGEGT. The V and J ends lost 4 bases and 7 bases, in that order; junction bases with no gene match: 7. CDR3 loop: CASSLRQGGQPQHF. The CDR3 DNA reads as TGTGCCAGCAGTTTAAGGCAGGGGGGCCAGCCCCAGCATTTT.

The rearrangement links TRBV7-9 to TRBJ1-2; 8 nucleotides match TRBD1. There are 14 residues in the CDR3. Germline-derived CDR1 and CDR2 are SEHNR and FQNEAQ (reference sequence). V lost 5 bases, J lost 8 bases, and 10 bases stayed unmatched. The CDR3: CASSQTGVDFGYTF. The DNA for the CDR3 is TGTGCCAGCAGCCAGACAGGGGTGGACTTCGGCTACACCTTC.

This clone showed up many times. This chain joins TRBV5-5 and TRBJ2-2, with a weak D call TRBD1 (5 bases). Trimming removed 0 bases at V and 6 bases at J, with 12 bases between. In germline, CDR1 is SGHKS, CDR2 YYEKEE (reference sequence). This CDR3 has 15 amino acids. The CDR3 region has the DNA TGTGCCAGCAGCTTGGGGGTCAGGGCGGCCGGGGAGCTGTTTTTT. It specifies CASSLGVRAAGELFF.

This clone was seen more than once but under ten times. V is TRBV6-5 and J is TRBJ1-2; D gene uncertain. This CDR3 is built from 14 residues. Germline-derived CDR1 and CDR2 are MNHEY and SVGAGI. V lost 4 bases to trimming and J lost 0 bases, with 9 bases between them. Here the CDR3 reads CASSSLDTNYGYTF. The CDR3 DNA sequence: TGTGCCAGCAGTTCCCTCGACACTAACTATGGCTACACCTTC.

V gene TRBV19 combines with J gene TRBJ2-3, with TRBD2 as a possible D gene (5 bases). CDR3 length: 14 amino acids. CDR1 is LNHDA, CDR2 SQIVND, per germline (reference sequence). The ends were cut back, 3 bases at V and 8 bases at J, with 15 bases in the middle. The CDR3 sequence is CASSIPGDVSTQYF. The CDR3 DNA sequence: TGTGCCAGTAGTATCCCCGGGGATGTTTCTACGCAGTATTTT. Complete variable domain (other parts from reference TRBV19 and TRBJ2-3): DGGITQSPKYLFRKEGQNVTLSCEQNLNHDAMYWYRQDPGQGLRLIYYSQIVNDFQKGDIAEGYSVSREKKESFPLTVTSAQKNPTAFYLCASSIPGDVSTQYFGPGTRLTVL.

Remarks on this clone: The junction departs from germline at one end; a sequencing error may be responsible. V and J are TRBV6-5 and TRBJ1-6; possibly TRBD1 for D (5 bases). The CDR3 has 16 amino acids. Germline assignment: CDR1 MNHEY and CDR2 SVGAGI. CDR3 sequence: CASSYSKQGYSSPLHF. For the CDR3, the DNA is TGTGCCAGCAGTTACTCGAAGCAGGGTTATAGTTCACCCCTCCACTTT.